Below are 27 T cell receptor beta chains sequenced from a single sample in a study of T-cell memory formation after mild COVID-19. Via MiXCR, TCRdb re-called the 5' RACE reads, giving one row per CDR3 protein. The sample lists 380,000 or so distinct CDR3 sequences, about an eighth seen once, with about 20% in the top ten. The sample comprised PBMCs or a T cell subset sorted from them (not recorded which). The receptors shown here come from a man aged 18 to 35 who had mild COVID-19 (a few samples of this study predate the infection). Cell type and time point are not known.

Of note for this clonotype: At one boundary the junction diverges from the germline segment, which might be a read error. The chain recombines TRBV11-3 with TRBJ2-1; 10 positions match TRBD2. The CDR3 is 17 amino acids. Germline lookup yields CDR1 SGHNT and CDR2 YENEEA. The DNA for the CDR3 is TGTGCCAGCAGCCTAGAACGAGGGACTAGCGTAAGCAATGAGCAGTTCTTC. This gives the protein CASSLERGTSVSNEQFF.

This clonotype occurred many times. This chain joins TRBV6-6 and TRBJ1-4; 7 bases agree with TRBD1. Germline-derived CDR1 and CDR2 are MNHNY and SVGAGI (reference sequence). J gave up 4 bases and V 4 bases, and 3 bases lay outside the gene matches. This CDR3 is built from 14 residues. This CDR3 reads CASSWNRGNEKLFF. The CDR3 nucleotides are TGTGCCAGCAGTTGGAACAGGGGTAATGAAAAACTGTTTTTT.

The chain combines TRBV19 with TRBJ2-3; D might be TRBD1 (5 bases). V was cut by 7 bases and J by 4 bases, with 12 bases left in between. The CDR3 totals 13 residues. The germline CDR1 and CDR2 sequences are LNHDA and SQIVND (reference sequence). The CDR3 sequence is CASKDSFADTQYF. CDR3 DNA sequence: TGTGCCAGTAAAGACAGCTTCGCAGATACGCAGTATTTT. Supplemented by reference TRBV19 and TRBJ2-3, the full variable domain reads DGGITQSPKYLFRKEGQNVTLSCEQNLNHDAMYWYRQDPGQGLRLIYYSQIVNDFQKGDIAEGYSVSREKKESFPLTVTSAQKNPTAFYLCASKDSFADTQYFGPGTRLTVL.

On this clonotype: A much larger clone is a single base away; this may be a read error. The genes are TRBV12-3 or TRBV12-4 and TRBJ2-2, with unresolved D. The V and J ends lost 6 bases and 5 bases respectively, with 19 bases between them. CDR3 length: 16 amino acids. The CDR3 sequence: CASRTPLGYTTGELFF. As DNA, the CDR3 is TGTGCCAGCAGAACTCCACTGGGTTATACAACCGGGGAGCTGTTTTTT.

J is TRBJ2-1 and V is TRBV3-1; the match to TRBD2 covers 7 bases. Unmatched junction bases numbered 6, after V lost 4 bases and J lost 9 bases. Germline V gene data show CDR1 as LGHDT and CDR2 as YNNKEL (reference sequence). The CDR3 covers 13 residues. The CDR3 here is CASSRGEGSEQFF. CDR3 bases: TGTGCCAGCAGCCGGGGGGAGGGGAGTGAGCAGTTCTTC.

This clonotype came up a few times. The J gene is TRBJ2-3, the V gene TRBV7-2; TRBD1 is a possible D gene (6 bases). The CDR3 spans 15 residues. The germline V and J ends were trimmed by 3 bases and 2 bases, with 12 bases remaining between them. CDR1 and CDR2 (germline): SGHTA, FQGNSA. CDR3 sequence: CASSFGDTNTDTQYF. In DNA form, the CDR3 reads TGTGCCAGCAGCTTTGGGGACACCAACACAGATACGCAGTATTTT.

This clonotype was seen a few times. The chain joins TRBV19 to TRBJ1-4; D perhaps matches TRBD1 (5 bases). Germline V gives CDR1 LNHDA, CDR2 SQIVND (reference sequence). The V end lost 10 bases, the J end lost 7 bases, and 22 bases lay between the germline ends. The CDR3 length is 15 residues. In nucleotides, the CDR3 is TGTGCCACCTACTCTCCGGGACGGATGGGTGAAAAACTGTTTTTT. Translated: CATYSPGRMGEKLFF.

This clonotype was seen more than once but under ten times. V gene TRBV6-5 combines with J gene TRBJ2-1, with 7 bases fitting TRBD1. V trimming: 6 bases; J trimming: 6 bases; junction bases outside the gene matches: 11. CDR1 and CDR2 (germline): MNHEY, SVGAGI. CDR3 length: 15 amino acids. CDR3: CASSHPTGFLNEQFF. CDR3 nucleotides: TGTGCCAGCAGCCACCCGACAGGGTTCCTCAATGAGCAGTTCTTC.

This clonotype was recorded a few times. The chain links TRBV7-2 to TRBJ2-7; 11 bases map to TRBD1. V was pared by 6 bases and J by 3 bases, with 4 bases of the junction left unmatched. The CDR3 runs 14 residues. Per the germline V gene, CDR1 is SGHTA and CDR2 is FQGNSA. CDR3 sequence reads: CASRTGTGGYEQYF. CDR3 DNA sequence: TGTGCCAGCAGGACCGGGACAGGGGGCTACGAGCAGTACTTC.

The chain is built from TRBV25-1 and TRBJ1-2; D call uncertain. V shed 5 bases and J shed 4 bases, with 11 bases lying between them. Germline V gene data show CDR1 as MGHDK and CDR2 as SYGVNS. The length of the CDR3 is 13 residues. In nucleotides, the CDR3 is TGTGCCAGCAGTATTGTAGGTCCCTATGGCTACACCTTC. Protein: CASSIVGPYGYTF.

The chain carries TRBV20-1 and TRBJ2-7; TRBD1 agrees at 9 bases. V was pared by 6 bases and J by 4 bases, with 10 bases of the junction left unmatched. This CDR3 region has 14 residues. CDR1 is DFQATT, CDR2 SNEGSKA, per germline (reference sequence). Here the CDR3 reads CSAEQGAPTYEQYF. Written as DNA, the CDR3 is TGCAGTGCCGAACAGGGGGCACCTACTTACGAGCAGTACTTC.

This clonotype was counted only a few times. The chain recombines TRBV5-1 with TRBJ2-1; D unclear. This CDR3 region has 15 residues. V dropped 2 bases and J dropped 0 bases, with 9 bases sitting between them. Germline V gives CDR1 SGHRS, CDR2 YFSETQ. CDR3 DNA: TGCGCCAGCAGCTTAGACTTGAGCTCCTACAATGAGCAGTTCTTC. Its translation: CASSLDLSSYNEQFF.

The V gene is TRBV19, the J gene TRBJ2-5; a weak D match, TRBD2 (5 bases). Trimming took off 3 bases at V and 5 bases at J, with 19 bases between the two ends. The CDR3 is 16 residues long. The germline V gene encodes CDR1 LNHDA and CDR2 SQIVND (reference sequence). CDR3 sequence reads: CASSMGGHHGKETQYF. Here the CDR3 DNA reads TGTGCCAGTAGTATGGGCGGGCACCATGGGAAGGAGACCCAGTACTTC.

This sequence joins TRBV11-2 and TRBJ1-5; 7 nucleotides match TRBD1. The junction had 1 base not matched to a gene; V was cut back by 3 bases and J by 2 bases. This CDR3 is 14 amino acids long. CDR1 SGHAT and CDR2 FQNNGV come from the germline V gene. This CDR3 reads CASSLGQRNQPQHF. For the CDR3, the DNA is TGTGCCAGCAGCTTGGGACAGCGCAATCAGCCCCAGCATTTT.

The gene calls are TRBV28 and TRBJ2-3, with 15 nucleotides matching TRBD2. This CDR3 comprises 17 residues. J was trimmed by 4 bases and V by 3 bases; bases with no gene match: 5. In germline, CDR1 is MDHEN, CDR2 SYDVKM. The CDR3 DNA reads TGTGCCAGCAGTTTGGGACTAGCGGGGGGTGAGTCAGATACGCAGTATTTT. Protein sequence: CASSLGLAGGESDTQYF.

The chain links TRBV18 to TRBJ2-5; no definite D call. The V gene lost 3 bases and the J gene lost 5 bases, with 10 bases spanning the gap. The CDR3 runs to 13 residues. The germline gives CDR1 KGHSH, CDR2 LQKENI. This CDR3 is CASSPFGPETQYF. The CDR3 coding sequence is TGTGCCAGCTCACCCTTTGGACCGGAGACCCAGTACTTC. Full variable domain (remainder filled in from reference TRBV18 and TRBJ2-5): NAGVMQNPRHLVRRRGQEARLRCSPMKGHSHVYWYRQLPEEGLKFMVYLQKENIIDESGMPKERFSAEFPKEGPSILRIQQVVRGDSAAYFCASSPFGPETQYFGPGTRLLVL.

This clonotype turned up a few times. The chain links TRBV16 to TRBJ2-4; D unresolved. The germline V gene encodes CDR1 KGHSY and CDR2 FQNENV. The CDR3 is made up of 13 amino acids. V lost 1 base, J lost 8 bases, and 9 bases lay in between. The CDR3 DNA reads TGTGCCAGCAGCCAATTTCAGTCCGACATTCAGTACTTC. It specifies CASSQFQSDIQYF.

The rearrangement joins TRBV7-8 to TRBJ1-1, with D unresolved. This CDR3 has 15 residues. The germline V gene encodes CDR1 SGHVS and CDR2 FQNEAQ. With 0 bases removed from V and 6 bases from J, the gap between germline ends came to 14 bases. The CDR3 region has the DNA TGTGCCAGCAGCTTAGCGCTGGCCTTCGGATCTGAAGCTTTCTTT. This sequence encodes CASSLALAFGSEAFF.

This clonotype was observed a few times. V and J are TRBV10-3 and TRBJ2-7; D may correspond to TRBD1 or TRBD2 (5 bases each). Germline V CDR1 and CDR2: ENHRY, SYGVKD. V was cut by 4 bases and J by 2 bases, with 9 bases left in between. The CDR3 runs to 13 residues. This CDR3 is CAISGDGTYEQYV. CDR3 nucleotide sequence: TGTGCCATCAGTGGGGACGGTACCTACGAGCAGTACGTC.

This chain links TRBV7-8 with TRBJ2-1; tentative D call: TRBD1 (5 bases). The CDR3 has 16 amino acids. V was clipped by 0 bases and J by 7 bases, with 16 bases between them. From germline, CDR1 is SGHVS and CDR2 FQNEAQ. The CDR3 region has the DNA TGTGCCAGCAGCTTAGCTAGGGGAAAGTATATAAATGAGCAGTTCTTC. Translated: CASSLARGKYINEQFF.

This clonotype was observed a handful of times. This chain joins TRBV29-1 and TRBJ1-6, with 8 bases fitting TRBD1. Germline-derived CDR1 and CDR2 are SQVTM and ANQGSEA. This CDR3 has 14 amino acids. After removal of 4 bases from V and 7 bases from J, the junction contained 6 bases not matched to a gene. As DNA, the CDR3 is TGCAGCGTTGCCCAGGGGGCTGGGAATTCACCCCTCCACTTT. It translates to CSVAQGAGNSPLHF.

This clonotype was observed a few times. The rearrangement links TRBV5-1 to TRBJ1-1; D remains ambiguous. The V and J ends lost 7 bases and 11 bases respectively, with 18 bases between them. CDR1 and CDR2 (germline): SGHRS, YFSETQ. The CDR3 is 12 residues long. CDR3 protein: CASREDFERAFF. CDR3 sequence (DNA): TGCGCCAGCCGAGAGGACTTTGAGAGGGCTTTCTTT.

The rearrangement uses TRBV12-3 or TRBV12-4 and TRBJ2-2, with 10 positions matching TRBD1. The CDR3 covers 15 residues. V dropped 6 bases and J dropped 9; count of bases not matched to a gene: 10. This CDR3 reads CASRGDRGQRRELFF. CDR3 nucleotide sequence: TGTGCCAGCAGGGGGGACAGGGGCCAGCGAAGGGAGCTGTTTTTT.

This clonotype was seen ten or more times. The chain carries TRBV7-6 and TRBJ1-1; D gene uncertain. The CDR3 sequence is 15 residues long. The V gene's germline CDR1 is SGHVS and CDR2 FNYEAQ. The V end was cut by 1 base, the J end by 1 base, with 10 bases between. CDR3 sequence reads: CASSLVVPENTEAFF. CDR3 nucleotide sequence: TGTGCCAGCAGCTTAGTGGTCCCGGAGAACACTGAAGCTTTCTTT. Complete variable domain (other parts from reference TRBV7-6 and TRBJ1-1): GAGVSQSPRYKVTKRGQDVALRCDPISGHVSLYWYRQALGQGPEFLTYFNYEAQQDKSGLPNDRFSAERPEGSISTLTIQRTEQRDSAMYRCASSLVVPENTEAFFGQGTRLTVV.

The chain has TRBV7-2 and TRBJ1-1; D might be TRBD1 (5 bases). The ends were cut back, 2 bases at V and 4 bases at J, with 11 bases in the middle. CDR1 SGHTA and CDR2 FQGNSA come from the germline V gene. The CDR3 totals 14 residues. The CDR3 protein is CASSLSRQGTEAFF. The CDR3 coding sequence is TGTGCCAGCAGCTTATCTCGGCAGGGCACTGAAGCTTTCTTT.

This rearrangement joins TRBV4-1 to TRBJ2-1; D is uncertain. Trimming left V 1 base short and J 4 bases short, with 14 bases between. Per germline, CDR1 MGHRA and CDR2 YSYEKL. This CDR3 is 16 amino acids long. CDR3 amino acids: CASSQGAVLRYNEQFF. The CDR3 DNA reads as TGCGCCAGCAGCCAAGGGGCGGTCTTAAGATACAATGAGCAGTTCTTC.

In this sample, this clonotype turned up a few times. DNA of the CDR3: TGTGCCACATCACAGGGGGCAGATACGCAGTATTTT. Translated: CATSQGADTQYF. The chain joins TRBV19 to TRBJ2-3, with TRBD1 matching over 8 bases. Germline loops: CDR1 LNHDA, CDR2 SQIVND (reference sequence). The V segment lost 10 bases and the J segment 4 bases; nucleotides outside the gene matches: 4. The CDR3 is made up of 12 amino acids.